This entry lists 27 T cell receptor beta chains sequenced from one sample in a study of blood T cell repertoires in COVID-19. Repertoires were generated with immunoSEQ multiplex PCR, while TCRdb's copy carries only in-frame clones and drops some. The data contain roughly 200,000 clones, more than 65% of them singletons. Material for sequencing was peripheral blood. The receptors come from a man aged 45-60 years with active or convalescent COVID-19.

CDR3 bases: TGTGCCTGGAGTGACCGGACAGGGGGATCTAATCAGCCCCAGCATTTT. This gives the protein CAWSDRTGGSNQPQHF. This chain links TRBV30 with TRBJ1-5, with 10 positions matching TRBD1. Trimming removed 1 base from V and 4 bases from J; junction bases left unmatched: 7. CDR3 length: 16 residues. Per the germline V gene, CDR1 is GTSNPN and CDR2 is SVGIG (reference sequence).

The chain recombines TRBV7-2 with TRBJ2-1; 9 bases are shared with TRBD2. The CDR3 covers 15 residues. The ends lost 2 bases at V and 4 bases at J; junction bases unmatched: 3. The germline CDR1 and CDR2 sequences are SGHTA and FQGNSA. CDR3 protein: CASSLLAGTYNEQFF. The CDR3 bases are TGTGCCAGCAGCTTACTAGCGGGGACGTACAATGAGCAGTTCTTC.

V and J are TRBV28 and TRBJ1-4, with TRBD1 matching over 10 bases. The CDR3 extends over 15 amino acids. Germline V lookup: CDR1 MDHEN, CDR2 SYDVKM. Germline trimming cut 4 bases from V and 7 bases from J; bases unmatched to any gene: 6. The CDR3 spells CASSSRQGAIEKLFF. Here the CDR3 DNA reads TGTGCCAGCAGTTCCCGACAGGGGGCGATTGAAAAACTGTTTTTT.

V usage is TRBV5-1 and J usage is TRBJ1-2; D perhaps matches TRBD1 (5 bases). This CDR3 has 16 amino acids. CDR1 is SGHRS, CDR2 YFSETQ, per germline. The V end was cut by 0 bases, the J end by 2 bases, with 14 bases between. In DNA form, the CDR3 reads TGCGCCAGCAGCTTGGTAGGGCAACAGGAAAACTATGGCTACACCTTC. Translated: CASSLVGQQENYGYTF.

The rearrangement uses TRBV5-1 and TRBJ2-7, with 13 bases matching TRBD2. The CDR3 is 17 residues long. The germline gives CDR1 SGHRS, CDR2 YFSETQ. Germline trimming cut 4 bases from V and 7 bases from J; bases unmatched to any gene: 14. In DNA form, the CDR3 reads TGCGCCAGCAGCCCGGGACTAGCGGGGAGCTCGCCCCGGGAGCAGTACTTC. Translating gives CASSPGLAGSSPREQYF. Using reference TRBV5-1 and TRBJ2-7 for the parts outside the CDR3, the full variable domain is KAGVTQTPRYLIKTRGQQVTLSCSPISGHRSVSWYQQTPGQGLQFLFEYFSETQRNKGNFPGRFSGRQFSNSRSEMNVSTLELGDSALYLCASSPGLAGSSPREQYFGPGTRLTVT.

J is TRBJ2-1 and V is TRBV9; no clear D. Per germline, CDR1 SGDLS and CDR2 YYNGEE. The CDR3 is 11 amino acids. Trimming removed 3 bases from V and 6 bases from J, with 4 bases in between. CDR3 coding DNA: TGTGCCAGCAGCGGAGGCAATGAGCAGTTCTTC. Translating it yields CASSGGNEQFF.

This clone was seen at least ten times. The chain is built from TRBV11-2 and TRBJ1-6, with 7 nucleotides matching TRBD1. The CDR3 sequence is 14 residues long. CDR1 and CDR2 from the germline V gene are SGHAT and FQNNGV. V shed 3 bases, J shed 11 bases, and the junction held 7 bases outside the gene matches. CDR3 sequence: CASSLQGGRAPLHF. CDR3 sequence (DNA): TGTGCCAGCAGCTTGCAGGGGGGTAGGGCACCCCTCCACTTT.

The chain has TRBV19 and TRBJ1-3, with 11 bases fitting TRBD1. This CDR3 has 16 amino acids. Germline values: CDR1 LNHDA, CDR2 SQIVND (reference sequence). With 6 bases clipped from V and 4 bases from J, the junction kept 8 bases outside the gene matches. As DNA, the CDR3 is TGTGCCAGTAGAACCCGGGACAGGGGGTTAGGAAACACCATATATTTT. Its protein product is CASRTRDRGLGNTIYF.

The V gene is TRBV6-5, the J gene TRBJ2-7, with a weak D call TRBD1 (5 bases). The CDR3 contains 12 residues. Per germline, CDR1 MNHEY and CDR2 SVGAGI. Trimming left V 5 bases short and J 5 bases short, with 10 bases between. The CDR3 reads CASSQGVDEQYF. CDR3 DNA sequence: TGTGCCAGCAGTCAGGGTGTCGACGAGCAGTACTTC.

The J gene is TRBJ1-3, the V gene TRBV28, with D hard to call. Germline V lookup: CDR1 MDHEN, CDR2 SYDVKM. The CDR3 contains 16 residues. V lost 7 bases and J lost 0, with 16 bases in between. Here the CDR3 reads CASTSVGSLSGNTIYF. The CDR3 DNA is TGTGCCAGCACCTCGGTCGGGTCCCTCTCTGGAAACACCATATATTTT. Supplemented by reference TRBV28 and TRBJ1-3, the full variable domain reads DVKVTQSSRYLVKRTGEKVFLECVQDMDHENMFWYRQDPGLGLRLIYFSYDVKMKEKGDIPEGYSVSREKKERFSLILESASTNQTSMYLCASTSVGSLSGNTIYFGEGSWLTVV.

The rearrangement joins TRBV29-1 to TRBJ2-1, with 7 bases that match TRBD1. With V trimmed by 3 bases and J by 6 bases, 2 bases remained unmatched. The CDR3 extends over 12 amino acids. Germline V gene lookup returns CDR1 SQVTM and CDR2 ANQGSEA. CDR3 nucleotide sequence: TGCAGCGTTGAGACAGGGCCCAATGAGCAGTTCTTC. This translates into CSVETGPNEQFF.

The chain couples TRBV5-4 to TRBJ1-2; 8 bases are a match to TRBD1. The CDR3 is 16 residues long. The germline gives CDR1 SGHNT, CDR2 YYREEE (reference sequence). Trimming removed 3 bases from V and 4 bases from J; junction bases left unmatched: 11. The CDR3: CASSWTPGQVVYGYTF. The CDR3 DNA reads as TGTGCCAGCAGCTGGACCCCGGGACAGGTTGTCTATGGCTACACCTTC. The entire variable domain, with the rest obtained from reference TRBV5-4 and TRBJ1-2, is as follows: ETGVTQSPTHLIKTRGQQVTLRCSSQSGHNTVSWYQQALGQGPQFIFQYYREEENGRGNFPPRFSGLQFPNYSSELNVNALELDDSALYLCASSWTPGQVVYGYTFGSGTRLTVV.

This chain uses TRBV27 with TRBJ1-2; the match to TRBD1 covers 10 bases. Looked up from germline, CDR1 is MNHEY and CDR2 is SMNVEV (reference sequence). CDR3 length equals 14 residues. J was trimmed by 8 bases and V by 3 bases; bases with no gene match: 6. The CDR3 DNA reads TGTGCCAGCAGTTTCTCGGGACAGGGGATGGGCTACACCTTC. Protein product: CASSFSGQGMGYTF.

This chain links TRBV11-3 with TRBJ2-3, with 7 bases matching TRBD2. The CDR3 has 14 residues. V shed 1 base, J shed 4 bases, and the junction held 2 bases outside the gene matches. In germline, CDR1 is SGHNT, CDR2 YENEEA. The CDR3 nucleotides are TGTGCCAGCAGCTTAGTGGGGGGGGCAGATACGCAGTATTTT. Translated, it gives CASSLVGGADTQYF. The variable domain in full, completed from reference TRBV11-3 and TRBJ2-3, reads EAGVVQSPRYKIIEKKQPVAFWCNPISGHNTLYWYLQNLGQGPELLIRYENEEAVDDSQLPKDRFSAERLKGVDSTLKIQPAELGDSAVYLCASSLVGGADTQYFGPGTRLTVL.

This chain connects TRBV5-1 to TRBJ2-1, with 13 bases fitting TRBD2. Germline CDR1 is SGHRS and CDR2 is YFSETQ. The CDR3 runs to 17 residues. With V trimmed by 0 bases and J by 5 bases, 5 bases remained unmatched. CDR3 region: CASSLDPGLAGHNEQFF. CDR3 bases: TGCGCCAGCAGCTTGGATCCGGGACTAGCGGGACACAATGAGCAGTTCTTC.

The chain is built from TRBV4-2 and TRBJ1-1; D call uncertain. The V gene's germline CDR1 is LGHNA and CDR2 YNFKEQ. V was trimmed by 3 bases and J by 6 bases, leaving 8 bases between them. CDR3 length: 12 residues. The CDR3 nucleotides are TGTGCCAGCAGCCAGAACCGGGCTGAAGCTTTCTTT. Amino acid sequence: CASSQNRAEAFF.

The chain combines TRBV6-5 with TRBJ1-2, with D uncertain. The CDR3 contains 12 residues. Trimming took off 7 bases at V and 3 bases at J, with 9 bases between the two ends. Germline values: CDR1 MNHEY, CDR2 SVGAGI. CDR3 region: CASTMGDYGYTF. The CDR3 nucleotides read TGTGCCAGCACCATGGGAGACTATGGCTACACCTTC.

This chain uses TRBV19 with TRBJ1-2; the match to TRBD1 covers 10 bases. The V gene's germline CDR1 is LNHDA and CDR2 SQIVND (reference sequence). CDR3 length: 17 amino acids. V shed 5 bases, J shed 1 base, and the junction held 10 bases outside the gene matches. CDR3 nucleotide sequence: TGTGCCAGTAGTTATGACAGGGGGCGAGGAGATAACTATGGCTACACCTTC. Protein sequence: CASSYDRGRGDNYGYTF.

V and J are TRBV30 and TRBJ2-4; perhaps TRBD2 as D (7 bases). The V and J ends lost 2 bases and 7 bases respectively, with 12 bases between them. Germline values: CDR1 GTSNPN, CDR2 SVGIG (reference sequence). CDR3 length: 13 residues. CDR3 sequence (DNA): TGTGCCTGGAGTAGGCGGGGGCTGAACATTCAGTACTTC. As protein: CAWSRRGLNIQYF.

The V gene is TRBV18, the J gene TRBJ1-3; 10 bases match TRBD1. Germline values: CDR1 KGHSH, CDR2 LQKENI. The trim removed 3 bases at V and 8 bases at J, leaving 4 bases unmatched. This CDR3 is built from 14 residues. The CDR3 bases are TGTGCCAGCTCACCGGGGGACAGGGGTGACACCATATATTTT. Its protein product is CASSPGDRGDTIYF.

V and J are TRBV4-1 and TRBJ2-1; a weak D match, TRBD2 (5 bases). The CDR3 runs 16 residues. Germline V lookup: CDR1 MGHRA, CDR2 YSYEKL. Trimming took off 0 bases at V and 5 bases at J, with 14 bases between the two ends. The CDR3 reads CASSQDLAAANNEQFF. Here the CDR3 DNA reads TGCGCCAGCAGCCAAGATCTCGCAGCGGCCAACAATGAGCAGTTCTTC.

V and J are TRBV7-3 and TRBJ1-5, with 9 nucleotides matching TRBD1. The CDR3 covers 17 residues. Germline V gene sequence: CDR1 SGHTA, CDR2 FQGTGA. J gave up 6 bases and V 9 bases, and 18 bases lay outside the gene matches. The CDR3 DNA is TGTGCCAGGCCCCCCCGCGGTGGACAGGGGCTTAGTCAGCCCCAGCATTTT. Translating it yields CARPPRGGQGLSQPQHF.

In the case of this clone: Additional DNA sequences in this sample encode the identical CDR3. This chain links TRBV11-3 with TRBJ2-3; 9 bases line up with TRBD2. The CDR3 sequence is 16 residues long. Trimming removed 5 bases from V and 2 bases from J; junction bases left unmatched: 8. Germline V gene data show CDR1 as SGHNT and CDR2 as YENEEA. In DNA, the CDR3 is TGTGCCAGCAGCCCTCGAGCGGGGGGATACACAGATACGCAGTATTTT. Its protein is CASSPRAGGYTDTQYF. Full variable domain (rest looked up from reference TRBV11-3 and TRBJ2-3): EAGVVQSPRYKIIEKKQPVAFWCNPISGHNTLYWYLQNLGQGPELLIRYENEEAVDDSQLPKDRFSAERLKGVDSTLKIQPAELGDSAVYLCASSPRAGGYTDTQYFGPGTRLTVL.

This clone was observed a few times. The rearrangement links TRBV6-1 to TRBJ1-5; 8 bases line up with TRBD1. Looked up from germline, CDR1 is MNHNS and CDR2 is SASEGT. V trimming: 3 bases; J trimming: 6 bases; junction bases outside the gene matches: 10. The CDR3 runs 16 residues. The CDR3 spells CASSEVVTGVGQPQHF. The CDR3 DNA follows: TGTGCCAGCAGTGAGGTGGTGACAGGGGTCGGTCAGCCCCAGCATTTT.

To note about this clone: Other DNA sequences in this sample translate to the same CDR3. The chain couples TRBV5-1 to TRBJ1-6; no firm D call. V was clipped by 0 bases and J by 1 base, with 5 bases between them. This CDR3 has 15 residues. Germline V lookup: CDR1 SGHRS, CDR2 YFSETQ. This chain's CDR3 is CASSLAGSYNSPLHF. The CDR3 DNA reads as TGCGCCAGCAGCTTGGCGGGATCCTATAATTCACCCCTCCACTTT.

V gene TRBV4-2 combines with J gene TRBJ2-7, with TRBD1 matching over 10 bases. J was trimmed by 1 base and V by 4 bases; bases with no gene match: 7. The CDR3 contains 16 residues. The germline gives CDR1 LGHNA, CDR2 YNFKEQ. CDR3 sequence (DNA): TGTGCCAGCAGCCCAATGCCGGGACAGGGGTCCTACGAGCAGTACTTC. Translation: CASSPMPGQGSYEQYF.

This rearrangement joins TRBV3-1 (or the pseudogene TRBV3-2) to TRBJ1-5; D remains unclear. The CDR3 has 14 amino acids. CDR1 is LGHDT, CDR2 YNNKEL, per germline (reference sequence). V gave up 6 bases and J gave up 0 bases, with 9 bases separating them. CDR3 region: CASSRQLSNQPQHF. CDR3 nucleotide sequence: TGTGCCAGCAGTCGTCAACTTAGCAATCAGCCCCAGCATTTT.